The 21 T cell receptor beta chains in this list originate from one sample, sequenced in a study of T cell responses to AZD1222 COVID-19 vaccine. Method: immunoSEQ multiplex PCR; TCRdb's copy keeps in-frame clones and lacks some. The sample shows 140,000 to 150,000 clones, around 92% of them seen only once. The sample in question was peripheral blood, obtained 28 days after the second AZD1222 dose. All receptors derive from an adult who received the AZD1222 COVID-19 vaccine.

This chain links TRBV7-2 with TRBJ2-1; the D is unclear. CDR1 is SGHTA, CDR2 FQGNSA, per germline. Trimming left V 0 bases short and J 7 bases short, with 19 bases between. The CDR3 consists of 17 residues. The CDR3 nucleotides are TGTGCCAGCAGCTTAGCCCGCTACTTAACGGACGGGAATGAGCAGTTCTTC. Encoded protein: CASSLARYLTDGNEQFF.

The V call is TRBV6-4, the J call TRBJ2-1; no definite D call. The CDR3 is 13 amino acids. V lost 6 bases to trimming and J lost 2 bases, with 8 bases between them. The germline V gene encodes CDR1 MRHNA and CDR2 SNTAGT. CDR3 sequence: CASSPSAYNEQFF. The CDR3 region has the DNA TGTGCCAGCAGCCCCTCAGCCTACAATGAGCAGTTCTTC.

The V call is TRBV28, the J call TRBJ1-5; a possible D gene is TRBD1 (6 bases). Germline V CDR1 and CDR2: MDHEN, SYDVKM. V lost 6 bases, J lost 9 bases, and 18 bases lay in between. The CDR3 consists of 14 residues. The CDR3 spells CASRARDILRPQHF. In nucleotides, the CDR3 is TGTGCCAGCAGAGCCCGGGACATCCTACGGCCCCAGCATTTT. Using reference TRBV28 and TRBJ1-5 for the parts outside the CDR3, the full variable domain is DVKVTQSSRYLVKRTGEKVFLECVQDMDHENMFWYRQDPGLGLRLIYFSYDVKMKEKGDIPEGYSVSREKKERFSLILESASTNQTSMYLCASRARDILRPQHFGDGTRLSIL.

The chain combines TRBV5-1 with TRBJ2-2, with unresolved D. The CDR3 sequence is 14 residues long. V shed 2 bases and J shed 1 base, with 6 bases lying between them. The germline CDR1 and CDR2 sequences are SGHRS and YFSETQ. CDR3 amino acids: CASSFAQNTGELFF. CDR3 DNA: TGCGCCAGCAGCTTCGCACAGAACACCGGGGAGCTGTTTTTT.

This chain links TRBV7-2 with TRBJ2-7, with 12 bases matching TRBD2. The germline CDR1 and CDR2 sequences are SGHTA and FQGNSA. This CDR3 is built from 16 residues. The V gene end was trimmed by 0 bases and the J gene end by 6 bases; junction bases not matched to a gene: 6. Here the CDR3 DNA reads TGTGCCAGCAGCTTAGCTTTGACTAGCGGGGGCCTCGAGCAGTACTTC. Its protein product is CASSLALTSGGLEQYF.

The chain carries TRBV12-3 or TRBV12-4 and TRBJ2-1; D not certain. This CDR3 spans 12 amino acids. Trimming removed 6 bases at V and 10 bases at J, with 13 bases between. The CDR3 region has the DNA TGTGCCAGCAGACGGACCACCGAGGAGCAGTTCTTC. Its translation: CASRRTTEEQFF.

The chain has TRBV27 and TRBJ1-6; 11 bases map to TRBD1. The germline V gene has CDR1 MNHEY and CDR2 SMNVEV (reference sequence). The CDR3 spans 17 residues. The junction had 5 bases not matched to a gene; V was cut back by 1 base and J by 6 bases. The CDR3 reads CASSLFAGQGGNSPLHF. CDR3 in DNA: TGTGCCAGCAGTTTATTCGCGGGACAGGGGGGTAATTCACCCCTCCACTTT.

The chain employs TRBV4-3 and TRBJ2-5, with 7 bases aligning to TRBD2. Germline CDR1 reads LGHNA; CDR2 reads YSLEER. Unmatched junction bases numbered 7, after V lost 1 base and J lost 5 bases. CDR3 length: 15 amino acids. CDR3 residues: CASSQGRWEGETQYF. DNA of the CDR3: TGCGCCAGCAGCCAAGGGAGGTGGGAGGGGGAGACCCAGTACTTC.

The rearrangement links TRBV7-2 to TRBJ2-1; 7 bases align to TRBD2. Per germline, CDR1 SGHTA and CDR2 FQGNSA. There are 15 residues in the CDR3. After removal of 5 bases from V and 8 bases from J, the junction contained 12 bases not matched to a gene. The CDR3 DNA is TGTGCCAGCAGCCAAGGGGCGGGAGTGAACTATGAGCAGTTCTTC. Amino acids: CASSQGAGVNYEQFF.

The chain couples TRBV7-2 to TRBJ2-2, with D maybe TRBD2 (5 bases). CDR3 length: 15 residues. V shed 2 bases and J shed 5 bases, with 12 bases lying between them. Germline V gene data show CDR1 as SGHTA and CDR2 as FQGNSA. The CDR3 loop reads CASSLSRGATGELFF. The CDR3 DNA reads TGTGCCAGCAGCTTAAGCCGGGGAGCGACCGGGGAGCTGTTTTTT. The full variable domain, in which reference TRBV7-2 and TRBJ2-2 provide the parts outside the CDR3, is GAGVSQSPSNKVTEKGKDVELRCDPISGHTALYWYRQSLGQGLEFLIYFQGNSAPDKSGLPSDRFSAERTGGSVSTLTIQRTQQEDSAVYLCASSLSRGATGELFFGEGSRLTVL.

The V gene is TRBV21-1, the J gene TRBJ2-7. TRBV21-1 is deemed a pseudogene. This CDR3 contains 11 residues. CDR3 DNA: TGTGCCAGCAGCAGCTCCTACGAGCAGTACTTC. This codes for CASSSSYEQYF.

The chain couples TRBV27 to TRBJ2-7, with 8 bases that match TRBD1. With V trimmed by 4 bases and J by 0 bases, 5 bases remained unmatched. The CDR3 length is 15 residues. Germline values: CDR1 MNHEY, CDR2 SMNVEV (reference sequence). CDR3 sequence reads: CASSSTGGFSYEQYF. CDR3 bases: TGTGCCAGCAGTTCCACAGGGGGTTTCTCCTACGAGCAGTACTTC.

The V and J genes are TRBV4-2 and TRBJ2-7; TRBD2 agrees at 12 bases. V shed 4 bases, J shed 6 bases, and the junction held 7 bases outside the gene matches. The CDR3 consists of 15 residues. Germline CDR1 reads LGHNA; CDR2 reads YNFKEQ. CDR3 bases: TGTGCCAGCAGCCCCCTCGGACTAGCGGGACCCGAGCAGTACTTC. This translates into CASSPLGLAGPEQYF.

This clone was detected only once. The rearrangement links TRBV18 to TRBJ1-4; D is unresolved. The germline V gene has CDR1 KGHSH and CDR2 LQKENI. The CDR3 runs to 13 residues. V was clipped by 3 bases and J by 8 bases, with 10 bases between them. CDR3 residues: CASSPAESEKLFF. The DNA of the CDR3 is TGTGCCAGCTCACCGGCGGAGTCCGAAAAACTGTTTTTT.

The DNA of the CDR3 is TGTGCCAGCAGTGAATACCTTCGCGGGAGAAGCACAGATACGCAGTATTTT. As protein: CASSEYLRGRSTDTQYF. The chain is built from TRBV13 and TRBJ2-3, with 7 bases that match TRBD2. The ends lost 6 bases at V and 0 bases at J; junction bases unmatched: 12. The CDR3 is made up of 17 amino acids. Germline-derived CDR1 and CDR2 are PRHDT and FYEKMQ (reference sequence).

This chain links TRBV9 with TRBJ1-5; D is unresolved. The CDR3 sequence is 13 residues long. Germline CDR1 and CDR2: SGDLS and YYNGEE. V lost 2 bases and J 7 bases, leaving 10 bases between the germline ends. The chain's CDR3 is CASSVRGRQPQHF. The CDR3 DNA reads TGTGCCAGCAGCGTGAGAGGAAGGCAGCCCCAGCATTTT.

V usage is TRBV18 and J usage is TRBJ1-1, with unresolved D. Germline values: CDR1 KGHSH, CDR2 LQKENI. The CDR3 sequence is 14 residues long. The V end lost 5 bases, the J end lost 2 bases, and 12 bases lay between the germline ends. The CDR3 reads CASSSGPGNTEAFF. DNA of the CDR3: TGTGCCAGCTCATCTGGACCGGGAAACACTGAAGCTTTCTTT.

CDR3 sequence: CASSQVARTRGNTIYF. The CDR3 DNA reads as TGCGCCAGCAGCCAAGTGGCACGAACGAGAGGAAACACCATATATTTT. The V gene is TRBV4-1, the J gene TRBJ1-3; D remains ambiguous. Germline V gene lookup returns CDR1 MGHRA and CDR2 YSYEKL. This CDR3 spans 16 amino acids. Trimming cost V 1 base and J 4 bases, with 14 bases left between them.

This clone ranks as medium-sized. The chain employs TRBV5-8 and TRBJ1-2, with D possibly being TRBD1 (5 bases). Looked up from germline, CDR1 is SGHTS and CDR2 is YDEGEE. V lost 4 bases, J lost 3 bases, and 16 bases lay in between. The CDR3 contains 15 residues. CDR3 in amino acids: CASSPGQGLYYGYTF. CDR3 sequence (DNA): TGTGCCAGCAGCCCGGGCCAGGGCCTCTACTATGGCTACACCTTC.

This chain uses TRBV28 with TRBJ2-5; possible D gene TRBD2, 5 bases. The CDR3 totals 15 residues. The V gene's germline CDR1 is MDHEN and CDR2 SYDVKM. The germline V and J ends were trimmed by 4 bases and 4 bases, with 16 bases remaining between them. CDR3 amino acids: CASSSSEGVRETQYF. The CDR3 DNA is TGTGCCAGCAGTTCCTCCGAGGGTGTTCGAGAGACCCAGTACTTC. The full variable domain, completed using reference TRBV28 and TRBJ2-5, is DVKVTQSSRYLVKRTGEKVFLECVQDMDHENMFWYRQDPGLGLRLIYFSYDVKMKEKGDIPEGYSVSREKKERFSLILESASTNQTSMYLCASSSSEGVRETQYFGPGTRLLVL.

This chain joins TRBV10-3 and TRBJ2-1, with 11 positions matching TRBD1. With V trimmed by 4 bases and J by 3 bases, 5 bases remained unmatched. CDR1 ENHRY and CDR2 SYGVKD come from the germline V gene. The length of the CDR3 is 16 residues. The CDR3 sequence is CAISAPGTGGYNEQFF. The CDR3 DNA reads TGTGCCATCAGTGCTCCTGGGACAGGGGGCTACAATGAGCAGTTCTTC.